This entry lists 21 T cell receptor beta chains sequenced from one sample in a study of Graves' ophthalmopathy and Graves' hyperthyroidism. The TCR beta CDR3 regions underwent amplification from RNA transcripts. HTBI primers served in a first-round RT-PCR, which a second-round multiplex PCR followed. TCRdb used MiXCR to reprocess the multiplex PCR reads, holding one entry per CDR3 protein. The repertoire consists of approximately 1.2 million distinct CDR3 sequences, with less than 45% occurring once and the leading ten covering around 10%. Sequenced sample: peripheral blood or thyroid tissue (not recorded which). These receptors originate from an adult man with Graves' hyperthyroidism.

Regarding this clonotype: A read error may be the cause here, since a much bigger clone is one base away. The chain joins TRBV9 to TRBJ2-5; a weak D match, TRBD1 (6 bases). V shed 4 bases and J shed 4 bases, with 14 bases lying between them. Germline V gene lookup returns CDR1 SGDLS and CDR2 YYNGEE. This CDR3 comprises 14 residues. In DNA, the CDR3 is TGTGCCAGCAGCACATCCAGGGGAGCAGAGACCCAGTACTTC. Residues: CASSTSRGAETQYF.

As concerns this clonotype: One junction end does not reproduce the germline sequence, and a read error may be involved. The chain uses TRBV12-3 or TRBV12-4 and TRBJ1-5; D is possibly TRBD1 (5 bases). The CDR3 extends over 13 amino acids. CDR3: CDSSLNRNQPQHF. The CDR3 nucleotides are TGTGACAGCAGTCTCAACAGGAATCAGCCCCAGCATTTT.

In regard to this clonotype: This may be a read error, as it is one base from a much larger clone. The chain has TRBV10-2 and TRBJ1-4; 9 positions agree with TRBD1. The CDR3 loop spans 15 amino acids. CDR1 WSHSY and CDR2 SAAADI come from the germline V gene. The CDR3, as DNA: TGCGCCGGCAGAACGGGACAGGGCAGGGGAGAAAAACTGTTTTTT. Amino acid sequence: CAGRTGQGRGEKLFF.

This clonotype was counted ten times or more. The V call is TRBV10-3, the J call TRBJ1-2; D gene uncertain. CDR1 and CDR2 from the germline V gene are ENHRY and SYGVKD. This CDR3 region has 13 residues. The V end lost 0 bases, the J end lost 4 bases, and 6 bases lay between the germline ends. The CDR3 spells CAISESPVYGYTF. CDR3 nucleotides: TGTGCCATCAGTGAGTCACCGGTCTATGGCTACACCTTC.

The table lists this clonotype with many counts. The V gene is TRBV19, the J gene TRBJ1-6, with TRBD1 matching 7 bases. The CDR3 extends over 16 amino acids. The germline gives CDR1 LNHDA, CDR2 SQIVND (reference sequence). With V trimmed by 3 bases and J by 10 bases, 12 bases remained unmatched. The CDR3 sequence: CASSMPGTAKESPLHF. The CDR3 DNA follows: TGTGCCAGTAGTATGCCGGGGACAGCCAAGGAGTCACCCCTCCACTTT.

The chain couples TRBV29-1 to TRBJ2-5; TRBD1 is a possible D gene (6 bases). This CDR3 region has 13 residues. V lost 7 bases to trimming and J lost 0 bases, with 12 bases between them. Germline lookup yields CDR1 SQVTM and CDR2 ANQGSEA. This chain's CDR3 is CSAGTPYQETQYF. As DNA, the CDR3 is TGCAGCGCCGGGACACCGTACCAAGAGACCCAGTACTTC.

The CDR3 DNA reads as TGCAGTGCTAGTCCCGGGACTAGCGGCAAACGGGCCCAGTACTTC. Protein: CSASPGTSGKRAQYF. V gene TRBV20-1 combines with J gene TRBJ2-5; 11 bases are a match to TRBD2. The CDR3 is 15 residues long. Trimming removed 3 bases from V and 9 bases from J; junction bases left unmatched: 12. CDR1 is DFQATT and CDR2 is SNEGSKA in the germline V gene (reference sequence).

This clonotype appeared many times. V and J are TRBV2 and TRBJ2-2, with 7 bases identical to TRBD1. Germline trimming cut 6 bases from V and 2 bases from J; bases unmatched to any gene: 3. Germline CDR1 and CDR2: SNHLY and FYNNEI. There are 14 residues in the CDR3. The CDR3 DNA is TGTGCCAGCAGAAGGGGGCGCAACACCGGGGAGCTGTTTTTT. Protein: CASRRGRNTGELFF. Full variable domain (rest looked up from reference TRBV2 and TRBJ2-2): EPEVTQTPSHQVTQMGQEVILRCVPISNHLYFYWYRQILGQKVEFLVSFYNNEISEKSEIFDDQFSVERPDGSNFTLKIRSTKLEDSAMYFCASRRGRNTGELFFGEGSRLTVL.

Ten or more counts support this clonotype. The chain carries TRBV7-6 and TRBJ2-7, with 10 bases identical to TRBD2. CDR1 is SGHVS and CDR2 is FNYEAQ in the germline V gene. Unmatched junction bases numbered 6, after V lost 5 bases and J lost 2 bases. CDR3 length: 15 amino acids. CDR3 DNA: TGTGCCAGCAGCCCGACTAGCGGGCCCGCCTACGAGCAGTACTTC. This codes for CASSPTSGPAYEQYF.

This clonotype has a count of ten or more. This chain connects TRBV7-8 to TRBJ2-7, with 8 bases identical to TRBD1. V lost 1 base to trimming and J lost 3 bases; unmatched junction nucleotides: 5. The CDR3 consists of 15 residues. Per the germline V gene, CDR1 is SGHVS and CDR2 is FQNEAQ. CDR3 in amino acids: CASSLGGTGNYEQYF. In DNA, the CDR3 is TGTGCCAGCAGCTTAGGTGGGACAGGAAACTACGAGCAGTACTTC.

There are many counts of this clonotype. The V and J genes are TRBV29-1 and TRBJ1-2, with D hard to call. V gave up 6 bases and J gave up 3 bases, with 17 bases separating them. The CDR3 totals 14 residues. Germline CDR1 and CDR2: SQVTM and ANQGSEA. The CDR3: CSVAGRTKDYGYTF. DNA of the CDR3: TGCAGCGTCGCCGGACGTACAAAGGACTATGGCTACACCTTC.

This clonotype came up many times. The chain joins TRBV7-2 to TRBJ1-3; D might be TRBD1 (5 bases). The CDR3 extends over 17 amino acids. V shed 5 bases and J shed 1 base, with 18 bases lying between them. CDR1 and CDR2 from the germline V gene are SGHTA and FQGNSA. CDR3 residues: CASSPDSGRYSGNTIYF. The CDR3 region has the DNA TGTGCCAGCAGCCCAGATTCAGGGAGATATTCTGGAAACACCATATATTTT. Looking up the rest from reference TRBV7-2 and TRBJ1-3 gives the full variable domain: GAGVSQSPSNKVTEKGKDVELRCDPISGHTALYWYRQSLGQGLEFLIYFQGNSAPDKSGLPSDRFSAERTGGSVSTLTIQRTQQEDSAVYLCASSPDSGRYSGNTIYFGEGSWLTVV.

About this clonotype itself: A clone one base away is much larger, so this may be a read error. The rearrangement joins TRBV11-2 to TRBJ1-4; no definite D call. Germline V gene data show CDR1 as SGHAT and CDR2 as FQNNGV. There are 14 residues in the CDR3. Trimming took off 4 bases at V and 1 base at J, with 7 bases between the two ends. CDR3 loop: CASSSTQTNEKLFF. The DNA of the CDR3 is TGTGCCAGCAGCTCGACACAAACTAATGAAAAACTGTTTTTT.

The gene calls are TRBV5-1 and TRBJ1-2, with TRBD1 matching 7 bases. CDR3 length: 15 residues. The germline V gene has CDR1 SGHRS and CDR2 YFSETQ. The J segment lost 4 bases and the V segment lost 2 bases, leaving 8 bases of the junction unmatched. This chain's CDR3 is CASSFSTRTGYGYTF. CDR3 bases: TGCGCCAGCAGCTTCAGCACTAGGACAGGCTATGGCTACACCTTC.

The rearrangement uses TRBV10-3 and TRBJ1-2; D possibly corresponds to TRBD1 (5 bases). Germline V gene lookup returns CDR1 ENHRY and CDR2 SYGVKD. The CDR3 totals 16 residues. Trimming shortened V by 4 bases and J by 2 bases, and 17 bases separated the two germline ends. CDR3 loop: CAISARDSLLNYGYTF. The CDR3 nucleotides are TGTGCCATCAGTGCGAGAGACAGTCTTTTAAACTATGGCTACACCTTC.

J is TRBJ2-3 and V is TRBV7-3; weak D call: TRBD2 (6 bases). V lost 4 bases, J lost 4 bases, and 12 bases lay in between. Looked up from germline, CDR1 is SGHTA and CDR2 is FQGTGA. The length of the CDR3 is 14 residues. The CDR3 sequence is CASSSGGASDTQYF. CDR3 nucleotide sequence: TGTGCCAGCAGCTCTGGAGGGGCTTCAGATACGCAGTATTTT.

The DNA for the CDR3 is TGTGCCAGCAGCTTAGCAGGCCAAGGAGCGGGTAATCAGCCCCAGCATTTT. It codes for CASSLAGQGAGNQPQHF. The chain has TRBV7-2 and TRBJ1-5, with no clear D. The CDR3 has 17 residues. Germline V CDR1 and CDR2: SGHTA, FQGNSA. Trimming removed 0 bases at V and 4 bases at J, with 16 bases between.

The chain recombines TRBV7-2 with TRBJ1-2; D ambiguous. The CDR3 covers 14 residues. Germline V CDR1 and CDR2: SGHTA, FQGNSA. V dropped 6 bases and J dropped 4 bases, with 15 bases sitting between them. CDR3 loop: CASRPRAGAYGYTF. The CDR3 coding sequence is TGTGCCAGCAGACCAAGGGCGGGAGCCTATGGCTACACCTTC.

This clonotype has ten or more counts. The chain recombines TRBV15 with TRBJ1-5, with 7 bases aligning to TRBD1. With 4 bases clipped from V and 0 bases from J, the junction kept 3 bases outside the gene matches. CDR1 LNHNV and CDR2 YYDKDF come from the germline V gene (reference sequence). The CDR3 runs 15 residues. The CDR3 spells CATSITGDSNQPQHF. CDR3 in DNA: TGTGCCACCAGCATCACAGGGGATAGCAATCAGCCCCAGCATTTT.

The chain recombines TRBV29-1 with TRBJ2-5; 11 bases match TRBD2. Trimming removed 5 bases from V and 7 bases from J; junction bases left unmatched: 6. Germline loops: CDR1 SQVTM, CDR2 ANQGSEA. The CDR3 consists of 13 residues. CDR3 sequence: CSVSLLAGGTQYF. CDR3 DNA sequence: TGCAGCGTTTCCCTGCTAGCGGGGGGGACCCAGTACTTC.

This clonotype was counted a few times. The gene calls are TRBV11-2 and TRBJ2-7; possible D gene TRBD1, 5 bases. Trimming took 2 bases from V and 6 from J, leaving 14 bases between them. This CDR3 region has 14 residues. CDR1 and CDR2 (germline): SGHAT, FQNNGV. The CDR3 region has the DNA TGTGCCAGCAGCTTATTACCAGGGATTGGCGAGCAGTACTTC. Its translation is CASSLLPGIGEQYF.